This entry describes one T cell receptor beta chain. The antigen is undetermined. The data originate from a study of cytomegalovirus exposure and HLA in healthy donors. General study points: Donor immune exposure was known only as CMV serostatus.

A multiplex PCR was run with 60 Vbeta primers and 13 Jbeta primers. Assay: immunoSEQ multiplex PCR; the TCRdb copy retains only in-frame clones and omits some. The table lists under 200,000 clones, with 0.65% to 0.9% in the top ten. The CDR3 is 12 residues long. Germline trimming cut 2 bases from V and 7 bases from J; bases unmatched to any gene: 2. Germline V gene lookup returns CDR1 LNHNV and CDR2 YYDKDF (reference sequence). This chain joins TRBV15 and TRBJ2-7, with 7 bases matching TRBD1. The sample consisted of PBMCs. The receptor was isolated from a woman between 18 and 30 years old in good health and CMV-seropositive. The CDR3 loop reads CATSRNRGEQYF. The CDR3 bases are TGTGCCACCAGCAGAAACAGGGGTGAGCAGTACTTC.